One sample yielded the 25 T cell receptor beta chains listed below, sequenced in a study of blood T cell repertoires in COVID-19. TCRdb keeps only in-frame clones here, not all; method: immunoSEQ multiplex PCR. The sample has 15,000 to 20,000 clones, roughly 89% seen once. What was sequenced was peripheral blood. All receptors come from a man aged 55 to 69 with active COVID-19.

This clone was picked up a small number of times. This sequence joins TRBV5-1 and TRBJ1-5; D is unresolved. The CDR3 is 15 amino acids. V gave up 0 bases and J gave up 5 bases, with 12 bases separating them. The V gene's germline CDR1 is SGHRS and CDR2 YFSETQ. CDR3 sequence reads: CASSLDGRKDQPQHF. Written as DNA, the CDR3 is TGCGCCAGCAGCTTGGACGGGAGGAAAGATCAGCCCCAGCATTTT.

The chain is built from TRBV7-2 and TRBJ2-1, with 7 bases lining up with TRBD1. The CDR3 has 16 residues. Trimming took 4 bases from V and 7 from J; bases not matched to a gene: 13. The germline V gene has CDR1 SGHTA and CDR2 FQGNSA. CDR3 bases: TGTGCCAGCAGCTCCCTCGGGACAGCAGTGAGGAATGAGCAGTTCTTC. Amino acid sequence: CASSSLGTAVRNEQFF.

V usage is TRBV19 and J usage is TRBJ2-3; D is perhaps TRBD2 (6 bases). The V gene's germline CDR1 is LNHDA and CDR2 SQIVND (reference sequence). The ends were cut back, 6 bases at V and 0 bases at J, with 16 bases in the middle. This CDR3 contains 16 residues. The CDR3 reads CASSQPSVRSTDTQYF. The CDR3 DNA sequence: TGTGCCAGTAGCCAACCTAGCGTGCGTAGCACAGATACGCAGTATTTT.

The V call is TRBV6-1, the J call TRBJ2-3; 13 nucleotides line up with TRBD2. Germline CDR1 reads MNHNS; CDR2 reads SASEGT. CDR3 length: 17 residues. J lost 3 bases, V lost 4 bases, and 7 bases had no gene match. In DNA, the CDR3 is TGTGCCAGCAGTGGGGGGACTAGCGGGGTTAGAACAGATACGCAGTATTTT. Protein product: CASSGGTSGVRTDTQYF.

A few counts support this clone. J is TRBJ1-5 and V is TRBV19, with D possibly being TRBD1 (6 bases). The length of the CDR3 is 15 residues. Trimming stripped 7 bases from V and 7 bases from J, with 20 bases between. Germline lookup yields CDR1 LNHDA and CDR2 SQIVND (reference sequence). The CDR3 nucleotides are TGTGCCAGTAACCCCACAGGGTTCTTGAACCAGCCCCAGCATTTT. This encodes CASNPTGFLNQPQHF.

The gene calls are TRBV6-6 and TRBJ2-3, with 8 nucleotides matching TRBD2. CDR1 is MNHNY, CDR2 SVGAGI, per germline (reference sequence). Trimming removed 6 bases from V and 8 bases from J; junction bases left unmatched: 13. This CDR3 contains 15 residues. In DNA form, the CDR3 reads TGTGCCAGCAGGGAACAAGGACTAGCCTCGGCTACGCAGTATTTT. Its translation: CASREQGLASATQYF.

V usage is TRBV5-5 and J usage is TRBJ2-5; 10 bases are a match to TRBD1. The V gene's germline CDR1 is SGHKS and CDR2 YYEKEE (reference sequence). Losses at the gene ends were 1 base for V and 2 bases for J; bases not matched to a gene: 2. The CDR3 runs to 15 residues. The CDR3 region is CASSLSGQGQETQYF. The CDR3 coding sequence is TGTGCCAGCAGCTTGTCGGGACAGGGGCAAGAGACCCAGTACTTC.

The chain uses TRBV24-1 and TRBJ1-3; 8 bases map to TRBD1. J gave up 0 bases and V 12 bases, and 12 bases lay outside the gene matches. CDR1 KGHDR and CDR2 SFDVKD come from the germline V gene. The CDR3 sequence is 16 residues long. The CDR3 loop reads CAFPGQDRLSGNTIYF. The CDR3 DNA reads as TGTGCCTTTCCGGGACAGGATCGACTCTCTGGAAACACCATATATTTT.

The chain recombines TRBV18 with TRBJ1-3; a possible D gene is TRBD1 (6 bases). From germline, CDR1 is KGHSH and CDR2 LQKENI. The CDR3 contains 13 residues. V was shortened by 3 bases and J by 7 bases, with 10 bases between the two germline ends. CDR3 bases: TGTGCCAGCTCACCGGGACAATCCAACACCATATATTTT. Translating gives CASSPGQSNTIYF.

This chain links TRBV19 with TRBJ1-2; the match to TRBD1 covers 9 bases. The CDR3 is 15 residues long. From germline, CDR1 is LNHDA and CDR2 SQIVND (reference sequence). Trimming removed 5 bases from V and 4 bases from J; junction bases left unmatched: 8. DNA for the CDR3: TGTGCCAGTAGTGCGCGGGACAGGGTACCCTATGGCTACACCTTC. Its translation: CASSARDRVPYGYTF.

This chain joins TRBV27 and TRBJ1-5; 9 bases map to TRBD1. Losses at the gene ends were 2 bases for V and 3 bases for J; bases not matched to a gene: 2. The length of the CDR3 is 15 residues. Germline V gives CDR1 MNHEY, CDR2 SMNVEV (reference sequence). CDR3 sequence: CASSLTGGSNQPQHF. In DNA form, the CDR3 reads TGTGCCAGCAGTTTAACAGGGGGCTCCAATCAGCCCCAGCATTTT.

This CDR3 is CASSQDLQANQPQHF. The CDR3, as DNA: TGTGCCAGCAGCCAAGATCTTCAGGCCAATCAGCCCCAGCATTTT. V and J are TRBV3-1 (or the pseudogene TRBV3-2) and TRBJ1-5, with D unclear. This CDR3 is 15 amino acids long. Trimming shortened V by 0 bases and J by 3 bases, and 9 bases separated the two germline ends. Germline CDR1 and CDR2: LGHDT and YNNKEL (reference sequence).

The chain couples TRBV3-1 (or the pseudogene TRBV3-2) to TRBJ2-2; 8 positions match TRBD1. This CDR3 spans 13 amino acids. The germline gives CDR1 LGHDT, CDR2 YNNKEL (reference sequence). V lost 2 bases, J lost 11 bases, and 4 bases stayed unmatched. In DNA form, the CDR3 reads TGTGCCAGCAGCCAACCAGACAGGGGCGAGCTGTTTTTT. The encoded protein is CASSQPDRGELFF.

This clone was counted a few times. The chain recombines TRBV5-1 with TRBJ1-1; 7 bases are a match to TRBD1. CDR1 is SGHRS, CDR2 YFSETQ, per germline. The V gene end was trimmed by 2 bases and the J gene end by 1 base; junction bases not matched to a gene: 8. This CDR3 contains 16 residues. CDR3 in amino acids: CASSLQGIGGNTEAFF. The CDR3 DNA reads TGCGCCAGCAGCTTACAGGGGATTGGGGGGAACACTGAAGCTTTCTTT.

In this sample, this clone turned up a few times. The chain combines TRBV7-9 with TRBJ2-7, with TRBD1 matching 7 bases. The V gene's germline CDR1 is SEHNR and CDR2 FQNEAQ (reference sequence). There are 18 residues in the CDR3. J was trimmed by 7 bases and V by 1 base; bases with no gene match: 19. CDR3 loop: CASSLVSPYRQGVWEQYV. The DNA for the CDR3 is TGTGCCAGCAGCTTAGTCTCCCCCTACCGGCAGGGGGTTTGGGAGCAGTACGTC.

The chain links TRBV24-1 to TRBJ2-1; 7 bases fit TRBD2. V lost 9 bases to trimming and J lost 9 bases; unmatched junction nucleotides: 7. The length of the CDR3 is 12 residues. Germline CDR1 reads KGHDR; CDR2 reads SFDVKD. CDR3 protein: CATSKREGEQFF. The CDR3 DNA reads TGTGCCACCTCGAAGAGGGAGGGTGAGCAGTTCTTC.

The V and J genes are TRBV3-1 (or the pseudogene TRBV3-2) and TRBJ1-2; D may be TRBD1 (5 bases). Trimming removed 4 bases from V and 11 bases from J, with 14 bases in between. The CDR3 runs to 12 residues. Germline V lookup: CDR1 LGHDT, CDR2 YNNKEL (reference sequence). CDR3 protein: CASSRQRRGYTF. Written as DNA, the CDR3 is TGTGCCAGCAGCCGCCAGAGGAGGGGATACACCTTC.

The genes are TRBV7-2 and TRBJ1-3; D uncertain. Germline loops: CDR1 SGHTA, CDR2 FQGNSA. With 5 bases removed from V and 2 bases from J, the gap between germline ends came to 10 bases. The CDR3 sequence is 14 residues long. This CDR3 is CASSLTPTGNTIYF. As DNA, the CDR3 is TGTGCCAGCAGCCTAACCCCCACTGGAAACACCATATATTTT.

The CDR3 spells CASSPGTALISGNTIYF. The DNA of the CDR3 is TGCGCCAGCAGCCCGGGGACAGCCCTTATCTCTGGAAACACCATATATTTT. This chain connects TRBV4-1 to TRBJ1-3; TRBD1 aligns across 7 bases. The V segment lost 4 bases and the J segment 0 bases; nucleotides outside the gene matches: 9. Germline CDR1 is MGHRA and CDR2 is YSYEKL. This CDR3 has 17 amino acids.

This clone was detected only once. This chain joins TRBV9 and TRBJ2-3, with 8 bases matching TRBD2. The CDR3 covers 16 residues. Per germline, CDR1 SGDLS and CDR2 YYNGEE. The J segment lost 0 bases and the V segment lost 0 bases, leaving 3 bases of the junction unmatched. The CDR3: CASSVAGGLSTDTQYF. The CDR3 bases are TGTGCCAGCAGCGTAGCGGGGGGGCTTAGCACAGATACGCAGTATTTT.

The rearrangement links TRBV5-5 to TRBJ2-1, with a possible D match to TRBD1 (5 bases). CDR1 is SGHKS, CDR2 YYEKEE, per germline (reference sequence). The CDR3 is made up of 12 amino acids. V was shortened by 7 bases and J by 4 bases, with 9 bases between the two germline ends. The CDR3 DNA reads as TGTGCCAGCGGCGACAGTTACAATGAGCAGTTCTTC. Amino acids: CASGDSYNEQFF.

This clone appeared a single time. This chain uses TRBV11-3 with TRBJ2-1; TRBD1 might be the D (5 bases). Trimming pared 8 bases from V and 5 bases from J, leaving 16 bases between. The CDR3 length is 14 residues. The germline CDR1 and CDR2 sequences are SGHNT and YENEEA. The CDR3 DNA reads as TGTGCCAGCGCAGGGCAGCGATCGGACAATGAGCAGTTCTTC. Its translation: CASAGQRSDNEQFF.

The genes are TRBV6-5 and TRBJ2-5, with no clear D. V lost 6 bases, J lost 1 base, and 15 bases lay in between. The CDR3 has 15 residues. The germline V gene encodes CDR1 MNHEY and CDR2 SVGAGI. In DNA, the CDR3 is TGTGCCAGCAGCGCCTACTTTATCTTCCAAGAGACCCAGTACTTC. Its protein product is CASSAYFIFQETQYF.

The chain recombines TRBV15 with TRBJ1-3, with TRBD1 matching over 7 bases. The germline V gene has CDR1 LNHNV and CDR2 YYDKDF (reference sequence). This CDR3 is built from 15 residues. V gave up 3 bases and J gave up 0 bases; unmatched junction bases: 2. CDR3 bases: TGTGCCACCAGCAGGGACAGGAACTCTGGAAACACCATATATTTT. Protein: CATSRDRNSGNTIYF.

V usage is TRBV5-6 and J usage is TRBJ2-1, with 9 bases identical to TRBD2. The trim removed 5 bases at V and 7 bases at J, leaving 4 bases unmatched. CDR3 size: 13 residues. CDR1 and CDR2 from the germline V gene are SGHDT and YYEEEE. CDR3 in DNA: TGTGCCAGCAGTAGCGGGGGCTATAATGAGCAGTTCTTC. It codes for CASSSGGYNEQFF.